These 28 T cell receptor beta chains originate from one sample sequenced in a study of regulatory T cells in long-lasting Graves disease. Time point denoted: persistent/refractory GD, antithyroid drugs over 5 years with positive TRAb. RNA from PBMCs was the source of the TCR library. Arm-PCR of CDR3 regions and iRepertoire HTBI primers were used to build TCR beta libraries. TCRdb reprocessed the multiplex PCR reads via MiXCR and lists one record per CDR3 protein. The sample includes hundreds of thousands of distinct CDR3 sequences, around 20% of them seen just once. The sequencing used peripheral blood mononuclear cells (PBMCs), collected when the disease was refractory, from a patient treated with antithyroid drugs. The source is a female donor with Graves disease.

V gene TRBV7-8 combines with J gene TRBJ2-7; the D gene is possibly TRBD2 (5 bases). Germline V gives CDR1 SGHVS, CDR2 FQNEAQ. The CDR3 is made up of 15 amino acids. V gave up 0 bases and J gave up 0 bases, with 9 bases separating them. CDR3 sequence: CASSLALGSSYEQYF. The CDR3 coding sequence is TGTGCCAGCAGCTTAGCGCTTGGGAGCTCCTACGAGCAGTACTTC.

Of note for this clonotype: A much bigger clone sits one base away, suggesting this may be a read error. This sequence joins TRBV12-3 or TRBV12-4 and TRBJ1-1; D is undetermined. The CDR3 runs to 13 residues. CDR3 in amino acids: CVSSRRRTDEAFF. The CDR3 DNA reads as TGTGTCAGCAGCCGTCGCAGGACCGATGAAGCTTTCTTT.

J is TRBJ2-2 and V is TRBV19; the match to TRBD1 covers 9 bases. V dropped 6 bases and J dropped 3; count of bases not matched to a gene: 2. Per germline, CDR1 LNHDA and CDR2 SQIVND (reference sequence). The CDR3 sequence is 14 residues long. As DNA, the CDR3 is TGTGCCAGTAGGACAGGGGGTTACACCGGGGAGCTGTTTTTT. This encodes CASRTGGYTGELFF.

This clonotype appeared many times. The rearrangement joins TRBV20-1 to TRBJ1-2; D gene ambiguous. Trimming pared 1 base from V and 1 base from J, leaving 10 bases between. Germline lookup yields CDR1 DFQATT and CDR2 SNEGSKA (reference sequence). The CDR3 length is 14 residues. CDR3 DNA sequence: TGCAGTGCTAGAGGGGGTTCCGTTAACTATGGCTACACCTTC. This codes for CSARGGSVNYGYTF.

This clonotype came up many times. The chain couples TRBV20-1 to TRBJ2-2, with D maybe TRBD2 (5 bases). CDR3 length equals 13 residues. CDR1 is DFQATT, CDR2 SNEGSKA, per germline (reference sequence). Trimming pared 7 bases from V and 1 base from J, leaving 10 bases between. Here the CDR3 reads CSVRAENTGELFF. Written as DNA, the CDR3 is TGCAGTGTTCGAGCGGAGAACACCGGGGAGCTGTTTTTT.

This clonotype was counted only a few times. The chain joins TRBV7-2 to TRBJ1-2; perhaps TRBD1 as D (5 bases). This CDR3 region has 14 residues. Between the trimmed V and J ends, which lost 8 bases and 7 bases, there was a span of 20 bases. The V gene's germline CDR1 is SGHTA and CDR2 FQGNSA. Here the CDR3 reads CASAFERGSGGYTF. The CDR3 DNA reads as TGTGCCAGCGCATTCGAAAGGGGATCTGGTGGCTACACCTTC.

At least ten counts were recorded for this clonotype. The chain uses TRBV28 and TRBJ1-1, with D possibly matching TRBD1 (6 bases). CDR3 length equals 15 residues. CDR1 and CDR2 (germline): MDHEN, SYDVKM. V was cut by 3 bases and J by 3 bases, with 14 bases left in between. CDR3 DNA: TGTGCCAGCAGTTTGACCCAGGGGATGTACACTGAAGCTTTCTTT. Translation gives CASSLTQGMYTEAFF.

This clonotype was seen at least ten times. The J gene is TRBJ1-6, the V gene TRBV7-2; the D is unclear. There are 14 residues in the CDR3. Trimming took 5 bases from V and 3 from J, leaving 8 bases between them. Germline V gene data show CDR1 as SGHTA and CDR2 as FQGNSA. The CDR3 spells CASSPSGYNSPLHF. CDR3 nucleotides: TGTGCCAGCAGCCCCTCAGGCTATAATTCACCCCTCCACTTT.

The CDR3 region has the DNA TGCAGTGCTAGCCTGGTTTCCGGGGAGCTGTTTTTT. Protein sequence: CSASLVSGELFF. The V and J genes are TRBV20-1 and TRBJ2-2; D is unclear. The CDR3 runs 12 residues. Germline lookup yields CDR1 DFQATT and CDR2 SNEGSKA (reference sequence). Trimming cost V 3 bases and J 6 bases, with 8 bases left between them.

This clonotype was seen repeatedly, ten times or more. The chain has TRBV2 and TRBJ1-1; D gene unclear. V was shortened by 7 bases and J by 8 bases, with 11 bases between the two germline ends. This CDR3 region has 11 residues. Germline V gene lookup returns CDR1 SNHLY and CDR2 FYNNEI. DNA for the CDR3: TGTGCCAGCAACAAGTACATGGAAGCTTTCTTT. It is translated as CASNKYMEAFF.

To note about this clonotype: One junction end disagrees with the germline gene, perhaps due to a read error. The CDR3 bases are TGTGCCGGCAGCTTAGAGCTAGACATGACCTACGAGCAGTACTTC. Translating it yields CAGSLELDMTYEQYF. The chain couples TRBV7-2 to TRBJ2-7; D uncertain. CDR3 size: 15 residues. CDR1 SGHTA and CDR2 FQGNSA come from the germline V gene.

This clonotype has more than one count but fewer than ten. It may be a read error: a sequence one base away is much more abundant. The chain has TRBV28 and TRBJ1-2; D remains ambiguous. Trimming shortened V by 3 bases and J by 6 bases, and 8 bases separated the two germline ends. The CDR3 runs to 12 residues. Germline CDR1 reads MDHEN; CDR2 reads SYDVKM. CDR3 protein: CASSFNYHGYTF. For the CDR3, the DNA is TGTGCCAGCAGTTTCAACTACCATGGCTACACCTTC.

The genes are TRBV14 and TRBJ1-4; 7 bases line up with TRBD1. The CDR3 loop spans 17 amino acids. Germline CDR1 SGHDN, CDR2 FVKESK. V trimming: 4 bases; J trimming: 0 bases; junction bases outside the gene matches: 8. The CDR3 nucleotides are TGTGCCAGCAGCCCCCGACAGGGACCGGCAACTAATGAAAAACTGTTTTTT. Translation gives CASSPRQGPATNEKLFF.

At least ten counts were recorded for this clonotype. V gene TRBV10-2 combines with J gene TRBJ1-1; no firm D call. Germline values: CDR1 WSHSY, CDR2 SAAADI. The CDR3 covers 14 residues. V was pared by 5 bases and J by 0 bases, with 10 bases between. CDR3 DNA sequence: TGCGCCAGCAGTATATTCAGAGTGAACACTGAAGCTTTCTTT. This codes for CASSIFRVNTEAFF.

This clonotype was recorded once. This chain joins TRBV9 and TRBJ1-6, with D uncertain. CDR1 and CDR2 (germline): SGDLS, YYNGEE. This CDR3 spans 21 amino acids. V was pared by 0 bases and J by 3 bases, with 25 bases between. CDR3 amino acids: CASSVETKKRISYLYNSPLHF. CDR3 sequence (DNA): TGTGCCAGCAGCGTAGAGACAAAGAAGAGGATCTCCTACCTCTATAATTCACCCCTCCACTTT.

V gene TRBV5-1 combines with J gene TRBJ2-1; D call uncertain. V was shortened by 1 base and J by 8 bases, with 7 bases between the two germline ends. There are 12 residues in the CDR3. CDR1 and CDR2 from the germline V gene are SGHRS and YFSETQ. The CDR3 spells CASSLMGDEQFF. The CDR3 DNA follows: TGCGCCAGCAGCTTGATGGGCGATGAGCAGTTCTTC. The full variable domain, in which reference TRBV5-1 and TRBJ2-1 provide the parts outside the CDR3, is KAGVTQTPRYLIKTRGQQVTLSCSPISGHRSVSWYQQTPGQGLQFLFEYFSETQRNKGNFPGRFSGRQFSNSRSEMNVSTLELGDSALYLCASSLMGDEQFFGPGTRLTVL.

This sequence joins TRBV11-2 and TRBJ2-3; D is possibly TRBD2 (6 bases). The CDR3 covers 14 residues. CDR1 SGHAT and CDR2 FQNNGV come from the germline V gene. Deletions cut 4 bases from V and 6 bases from J, with 14 bases between. The CDR3 here is CASSSREAGDTQYF. The CDR3 DNA reads TGTGCCAGCAGCTCGAGGGAGGCCGGGGATACGCAGTATTTT.

This clonotype was recorded many times. The rearrangement links TRBV12-3 or TRBV12-4 to TRBJ2-5; a possible D gene is TRBD2 (5 bases). The CDR3 contains 14 residues. Trimming removed 1 base from V and 4 bases from J, with 10 bases in between. The CDR3 nucleotides read TGTGCCAGCAGTTTAGGAGGGAACTTAGAGACCCAGTACTTC. Translating gives CASSLGGNLETQYF.

This clonotype showed up many times. The CDR3 region is CASSYRPSRGTNEKLFF. For the CDR3, the DNA is TGTGCCAGCAGTTACCGACCCTCACGGGGTACTAATGAAAAACTGTTTTTT. V is TRBV6-5 and J is TRBJ1-4; no firm D call. The V gene's germline CDR1 is MNHEY and CDR2 SVGAGI. The CDR3 sequence is 17 residues long. Trimming took off 2 bases at V and 2 bases at J, with 15 bases between the two ends.

In regard to this clonotype: A junction boundary mismatches the germline segment, possibly from a read error. The rearrangement joins TRBV10-1 to TRBJ2-3; tentatively, D is TRBD1 (6 bases). Germline V gene lookup returns CDR1 WNHNN and CDR2 SYGVQD (reference sequence). The CDR3 has 15 residues. CDR3 sequence: CAINDRDKPTDTQCF. CDR3 sequence (DNA): TGCGCCATCAATGACCGGGACAAACCCACAGATACGCAGTGTTTT.

This clonotype was recorded a few times. V gene TRBV6-1 combines with J gene TRBJ2-7; maybe TRBD2 (6 bases). Germline V lookup: CDR1 MNHNS, CDR2 SASEGT. This CDR3 contains 15 residues. V was cut by 2 bases and J by 2 bases, with 13 bases left in between. This CDR3 reads CASSELGLPTYEQYF. In DNA, the CDR3 is TGTGCCAGCAGTGAATTGGGACTTCCTACCTACGAGCAGTACTTC.

The CDR3 protein is CASSSGTGGASDTQYF. For the CDR3, the DNA is TGTGCCAGCAGCTCCGGGACAGGGGGCGCGTCCGATACGCAGTATTTT. The rearrangement links TRBV13 to TRBJ2-3; 12 bases match TRBD1. CDR3 length equals 16 residues. CDR1 is PRHDT and CDR2 is FYEKMQ in the germline V gene (reference sequence). V was clipped by 4 bases and J by 6 bases; unmatched bases: 8.

This clonotype occurred many times. The J gene is TRBJ1-6, the V gene TRBV27; D is unresolved. The V end was cut by 2 bases, the J end by 7 bases, with 12 bases between. There are 15 residues in the CDR3. Germline CDR1 MNHEY, CDR2 SMNVEV (reference sequence). CDR3 residues: CASSLTHTLNSPLHF. The CDR3, as DNA: TGTGCCAGCAGTTTAACGCACACTCTCAATTCACCCCTCCACTTT.

This clonotype appeared many times. The chain employs TRBV27 and TRBJ2-2, with a weak D call TRBD2 (6 bases). The germline CDR1 and CDR2 sequences are MNHEY and SMNVEV (reference sequence). Trimming stripped 3 bases from V and 2 bases from J, with 16 bases between. This CDR3 has 17 residues. CDR3 in amino acids: CASSLGGTYLNTGELFF. CDR3 bases: TGTGCCAGCAGTTTGGGCGGGACTTACCTAAACACCGGGGAGCTGTTTTTT.

The gene calls are TRBV7-2 and TRBJ2-6; unclear D gene. This CDR3 comprises 17 residues. V lost 3 bases to trimming and J lost 0 bases, with 12 bases between them. The germline V gene encodes CDR1 SGHTA and CDR2 FQGNSA. CDR3: CASSFDFRVSGANVLTF. Here the CDR3 DNA reads TGTGCCAGCAGCTTCGACTTCCGGGTCTCTGGGGCCAACGTCCTGACTTTC.

This clonotype has a count of ten or more. The genes are TRBV2 and TRBJ2-5, with 8 bases identical to TRBD1. The CDR3 extends over 12 amino acids. CDR1 SNHLY and CDR2 FYNNEI come from the germline V gene. V shed 8 bases and J 5 bases; nucleotides not matched to a gene: 4. In nucleotides, the CDR3 is TGTGCCAGCGGCAGGGGGCTGGAGACCCAGTACTTC. It codes for CASGRGLETQYF.

Many counts were recorded for this clonotype. This chain links TRBV15 with TRBJ1-1; 7 nucleotides align to TRBD1. From germline, CDR1 is LNHNV and CDR2 YYDKDF (reference sequence). The length of the CDR3 is 13 residues. Trimming took 5 bases from V and 1 from J; bases not matched to a gene: 1. CDR3 sequence reads: CATSWDRNTEAFF. The CDR3 region has the DNA TGTGCCACCAGCTGGGACAGGAACACTGAAGCTTTCTTT.

This clonotype was observed at least ten times. One junction end disagrees with the germline gene, perhaps due to a read error. The chain employs TRBV3-1 and TRBJ1-1, with a tentative D call TRBD1 (6 bases). The CDR3 is 15 amino acids. CDR1 is LGHDT, CDR2 YNNKEL, per germline (reference sequence). CDR3 DNA sequence: TGTGCCAGCAGCCAGCCTGCGAAGGGACACACAGAAGCTTTCTTT. It encodes CASSQPAKGHTEAFF.